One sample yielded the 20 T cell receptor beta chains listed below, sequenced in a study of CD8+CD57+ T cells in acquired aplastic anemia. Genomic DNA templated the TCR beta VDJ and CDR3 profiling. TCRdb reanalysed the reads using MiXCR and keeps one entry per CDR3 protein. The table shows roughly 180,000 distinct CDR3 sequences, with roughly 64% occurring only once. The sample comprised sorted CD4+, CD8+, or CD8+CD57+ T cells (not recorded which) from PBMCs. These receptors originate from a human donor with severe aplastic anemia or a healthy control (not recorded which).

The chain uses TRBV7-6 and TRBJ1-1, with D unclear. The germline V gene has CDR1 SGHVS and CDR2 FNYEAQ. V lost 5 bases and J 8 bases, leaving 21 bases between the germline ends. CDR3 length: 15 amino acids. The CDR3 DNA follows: TGTGCCAGCAGCCGAGGAGCGCGGGGAGGAAACGAAGCTTTCTTT. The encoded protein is CASSRGARGGNEAFF.

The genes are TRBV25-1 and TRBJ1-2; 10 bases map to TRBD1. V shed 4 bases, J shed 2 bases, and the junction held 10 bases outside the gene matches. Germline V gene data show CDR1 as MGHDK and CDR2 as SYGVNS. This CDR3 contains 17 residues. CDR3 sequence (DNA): TGTGCCAGCAGTGTATCCCTGGGACAGGGGCTGAACTATGGCTACACCTTC. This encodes CASSVSLGQGLNYGYTF.

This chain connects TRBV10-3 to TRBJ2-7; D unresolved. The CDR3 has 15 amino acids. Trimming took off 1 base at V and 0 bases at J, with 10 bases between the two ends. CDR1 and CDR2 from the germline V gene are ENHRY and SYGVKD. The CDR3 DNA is TGTGCCATCAGTGAGTTAGACGAGCGCTCCTACGAGCAGTACTTC. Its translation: CAISELDERSYEQYF.

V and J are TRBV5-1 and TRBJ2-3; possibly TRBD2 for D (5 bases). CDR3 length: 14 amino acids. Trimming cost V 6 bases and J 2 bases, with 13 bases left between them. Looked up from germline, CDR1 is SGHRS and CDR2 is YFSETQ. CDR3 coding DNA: TGCGCCAGCAACCTCCGGGATTACACAGATACGCAGTATTTT. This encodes CASNLRDYTDTQYF. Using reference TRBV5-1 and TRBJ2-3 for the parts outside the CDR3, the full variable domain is KAGVTQTPRYLIKTRGQQVTLSCSPISGHRSVSWYQQTPGQGLQFLFEYFSETQRNKGNFPGRFSGRQFSNSRSEMNVSTLELGDSALYLCASNLRDYTDTQYFGPGTRLTVL.

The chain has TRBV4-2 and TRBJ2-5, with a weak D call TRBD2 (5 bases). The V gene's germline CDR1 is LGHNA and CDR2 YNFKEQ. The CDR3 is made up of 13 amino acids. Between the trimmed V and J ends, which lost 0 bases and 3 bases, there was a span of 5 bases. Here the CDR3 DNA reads TGTGCCAGCAGCCAAGAGAGGGAAGAGACCCAGTACTTC. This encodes CASSQEREETQYF.

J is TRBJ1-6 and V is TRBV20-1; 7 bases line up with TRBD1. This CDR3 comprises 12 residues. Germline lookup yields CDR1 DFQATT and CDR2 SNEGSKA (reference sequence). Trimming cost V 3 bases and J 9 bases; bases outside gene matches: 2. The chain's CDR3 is CSARSGGSPLHF. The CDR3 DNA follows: TGCAGTGCTAGGTCAGGGGGTTCACCCCTCCACTTT.

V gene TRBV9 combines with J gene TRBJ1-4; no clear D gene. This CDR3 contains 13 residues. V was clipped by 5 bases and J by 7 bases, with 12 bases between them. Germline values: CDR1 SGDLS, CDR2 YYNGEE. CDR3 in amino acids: CASSEMWGEKLFF. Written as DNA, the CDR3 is TGTGCCAGCAGTGAAATGTGGGGTGAAAAACTGTTTTTT.

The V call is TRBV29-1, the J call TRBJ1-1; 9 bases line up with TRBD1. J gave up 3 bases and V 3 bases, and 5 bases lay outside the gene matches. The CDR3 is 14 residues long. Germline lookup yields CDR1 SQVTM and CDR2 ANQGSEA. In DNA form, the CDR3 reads TGCAGCGTTGAGGGACAGGGAAGATACACTGAAGCTTTCTTT. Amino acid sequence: CSVEGQGRYTEAFF.

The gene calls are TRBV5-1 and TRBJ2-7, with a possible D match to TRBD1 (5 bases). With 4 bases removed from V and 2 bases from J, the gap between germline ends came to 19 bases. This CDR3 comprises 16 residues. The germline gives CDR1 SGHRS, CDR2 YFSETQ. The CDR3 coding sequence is TGCGCCAGCAGCCCAGCCGGCAGGGAAACTACCTACGAGCAGTACTTC. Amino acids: CASSPAGRETTYEQYF.

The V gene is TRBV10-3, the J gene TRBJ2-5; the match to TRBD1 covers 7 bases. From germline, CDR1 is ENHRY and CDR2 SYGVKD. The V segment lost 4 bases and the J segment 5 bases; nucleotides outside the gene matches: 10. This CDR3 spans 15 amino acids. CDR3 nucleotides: TGTGCCATCAGTGGGGGTACAGGGGTGAGGGAGACCCAGTACTTC. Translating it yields CAISGGTGVRETQYF.

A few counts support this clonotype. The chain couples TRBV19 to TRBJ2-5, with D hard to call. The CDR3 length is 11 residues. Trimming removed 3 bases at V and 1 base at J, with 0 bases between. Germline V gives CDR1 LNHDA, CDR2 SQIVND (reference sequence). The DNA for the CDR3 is TGTGCCAGTAGTATCCAAGAGACCCAGTACTTC. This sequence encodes CASSIQETQYF. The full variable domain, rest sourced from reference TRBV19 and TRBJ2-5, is DGGITQSPKYLFRKEGQNVTLSCEQNLNHDAMYWYRQDPGQGLRLIYYSQIVNDFQKGDIAEGYSVSREKKESFPLTVTSAQKNPTAFYLCASSIQETQYFGPGTRLLVL.

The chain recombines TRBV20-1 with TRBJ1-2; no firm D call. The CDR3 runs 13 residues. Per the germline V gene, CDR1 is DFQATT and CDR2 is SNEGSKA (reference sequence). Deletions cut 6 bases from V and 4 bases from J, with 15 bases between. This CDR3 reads CSAGGSPFYGYTF. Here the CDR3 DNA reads TGCAGTGCCGGAGGGAGTCCTTTCTATGGCTACACCTTC.

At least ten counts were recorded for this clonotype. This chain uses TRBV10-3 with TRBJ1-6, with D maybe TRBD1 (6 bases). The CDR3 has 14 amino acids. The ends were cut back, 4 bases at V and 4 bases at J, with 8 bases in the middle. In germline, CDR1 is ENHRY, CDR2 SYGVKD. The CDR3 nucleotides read TGTGCCATCAGTGGTGACAGGTATAATTCACCCCTCCACTTT. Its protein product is CAISGDRYNSPLHF.

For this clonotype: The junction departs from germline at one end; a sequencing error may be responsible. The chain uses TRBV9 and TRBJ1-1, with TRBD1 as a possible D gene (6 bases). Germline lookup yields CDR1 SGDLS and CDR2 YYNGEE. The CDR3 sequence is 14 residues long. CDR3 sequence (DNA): TGTGCCAGCAGCGTTGTAGGGGGAGCCACTGAAGCCTTCTTT. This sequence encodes CASSVVGGATEAFF.

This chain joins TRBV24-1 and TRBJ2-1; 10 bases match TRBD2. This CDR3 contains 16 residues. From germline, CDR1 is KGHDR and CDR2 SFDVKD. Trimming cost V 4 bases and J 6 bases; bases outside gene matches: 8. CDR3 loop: CATSDPSGGAGNEQFF. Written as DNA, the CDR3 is TGTGCCACCAGTGACCCAAGCGGGGGGGCAGGCAATGAGCAGTTCTTC.

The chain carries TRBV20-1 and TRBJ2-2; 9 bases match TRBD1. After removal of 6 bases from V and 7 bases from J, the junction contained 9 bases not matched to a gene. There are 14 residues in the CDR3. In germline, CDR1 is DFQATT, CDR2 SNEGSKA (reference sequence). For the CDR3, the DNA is TGCAGTGCCCCGGGACAGGGTGATTTCGGGGAGCTGTTTTTT. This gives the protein CSAPGQGDFGELFF.

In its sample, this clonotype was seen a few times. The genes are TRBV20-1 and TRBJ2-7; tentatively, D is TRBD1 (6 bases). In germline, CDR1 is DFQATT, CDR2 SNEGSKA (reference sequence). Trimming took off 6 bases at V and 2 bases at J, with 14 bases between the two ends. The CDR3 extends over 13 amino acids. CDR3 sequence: CSAPPTGTYEQYF. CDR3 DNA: TGCAGTGCCCCACCGACAGGTACCTACGAGCAGTACTTC.

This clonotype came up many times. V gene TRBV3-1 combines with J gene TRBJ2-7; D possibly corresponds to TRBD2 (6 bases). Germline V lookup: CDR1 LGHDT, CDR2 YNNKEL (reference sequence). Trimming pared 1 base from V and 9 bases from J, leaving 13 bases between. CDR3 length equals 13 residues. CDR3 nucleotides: TGTGCCAGCAGCCAAGTTTGGGGGGAAGGGCAGTACTTC. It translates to CASSQVWGEGQYF.

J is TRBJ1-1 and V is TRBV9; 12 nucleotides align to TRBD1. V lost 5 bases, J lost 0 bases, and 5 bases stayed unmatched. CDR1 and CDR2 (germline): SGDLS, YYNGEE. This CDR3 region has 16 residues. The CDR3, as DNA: TGTGCCAGCAGAGGCGGGACAGGGGGCATGAACACTGAAGCTTTCTTT. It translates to CASRGGTGGMNTEAFF.

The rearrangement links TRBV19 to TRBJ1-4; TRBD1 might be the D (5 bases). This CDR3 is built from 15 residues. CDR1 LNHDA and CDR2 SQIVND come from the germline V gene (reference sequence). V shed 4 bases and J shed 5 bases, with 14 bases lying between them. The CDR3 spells CASSTHTGQNEKLFF. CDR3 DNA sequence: TGTGCCAGTAGTACGCACACAGGTCAAAATGAAAAACTGTTTTTT.